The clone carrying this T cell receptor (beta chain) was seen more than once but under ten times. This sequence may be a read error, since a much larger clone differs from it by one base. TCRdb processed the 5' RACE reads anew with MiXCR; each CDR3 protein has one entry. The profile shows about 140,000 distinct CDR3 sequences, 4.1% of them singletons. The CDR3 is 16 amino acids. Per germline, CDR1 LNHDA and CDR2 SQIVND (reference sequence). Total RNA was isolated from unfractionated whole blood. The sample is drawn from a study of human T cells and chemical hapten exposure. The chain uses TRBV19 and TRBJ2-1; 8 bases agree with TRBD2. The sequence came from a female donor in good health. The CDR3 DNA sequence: TGTGACAGTAGGGAAATCGGGGGGGGCTCCTACAATGAGCAGTTCTTC. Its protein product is CDSREIGGGSYNEQFF.